The source of this T cell receptor beta chain is a study of blood T cell repertoires in COVID-19. Method: immunoSEQ multiplex PCR; TCRdb's copy keeps in-frame clones and lacks some. The sample carries 200,000 to 250,000 clones, almost 90% recorded once. Cohort allocation depended upon clinical history that participants reported. The specimen was PBMCs or T cells enriched from blood (not recorded which). This sequence was found in a man younger than 45 who had been exposed to COVID-19.

The CDR3 sequence: CASNRGNLRTEAFF. The DNA of the CDR3 is TGTGCCAGTAATAGGGGGAACCTAAGGACTGAAGCTTTCTTT. The chain uses TRBV19 and TRBJ1-1; TRBD1 might be the D (6 bases). Per the germline V gene, CDR1 is LNHDA and CDR2 is SQIVND (reference sequence). The CDR3 loop spans 14 amino acids. V was shortened by 7 bases and J by 5 bases, with 17 bases between the two germline ends.